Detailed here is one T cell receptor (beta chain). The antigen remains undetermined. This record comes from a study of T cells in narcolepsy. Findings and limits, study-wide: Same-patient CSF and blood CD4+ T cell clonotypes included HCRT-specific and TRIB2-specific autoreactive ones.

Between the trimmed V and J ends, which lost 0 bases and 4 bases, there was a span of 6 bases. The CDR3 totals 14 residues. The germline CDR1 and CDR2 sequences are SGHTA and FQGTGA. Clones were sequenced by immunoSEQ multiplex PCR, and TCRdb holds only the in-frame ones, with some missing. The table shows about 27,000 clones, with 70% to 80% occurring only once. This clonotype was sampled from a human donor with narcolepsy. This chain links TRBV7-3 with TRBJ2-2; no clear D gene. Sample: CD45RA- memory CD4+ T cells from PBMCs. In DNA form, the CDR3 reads TGTGCCAGCAGCTTAACCCCAACCACCGGGGAGCTGTTTTTT. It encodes CASSLTPTTGELFF.